This entry is about one T cell receptor beta chain. The germline CDR1 and CDR2 sequences are MDHEN and SYDVKM. The CDR3 consists of 15 residues. The germline V and J ends were trimmed by 8 bases and 7 bases, with 21 bases remaining between them. The sample is drawn from a study of blood T cell repertoires in COVID-19. Study as a whole: The cDNA or gDNA used as material had been derived from T cells, B-cell-depleted T cells, or PBMCs.

Original data processing: For nucleated cells, counts were estimated from reference gene primer amplification. Assay: immunoSEQ multiplex PCR; the TCRdb copy retains only in-frame clones and omits some. V and J calls and clone size come straight from that table; D and trimming were deduced from the DNA. The sample shows 90,000 to 130,000 clones, around 83% of them seen only once. The origin of this receptor is a man aged 40-49 years with acute or convalescent COVID-19. The chain combines TRBV28 with TRBJ1-5; maybe TRBD1 (5 bases). Sequencing input: peripheral blood. The CDR3 here is CASGSPPGSVQPQHF. The CDR3 bases are TGTGCCAGCGGCTCCCCTCCAGGGTCAGTCCAGCCCCAGCATTTT.